This T cell receptor (beta chain) originates from a study of T-cell memory formation after mild COVID-19 (dated by TCRdb to 2020 to 2022). In the study overall: TCR sequence clusters from the two donors were largely donor specific. In a couple of donors, T-cell clones that expanded and contracted after mild COVID-19 were tracked by sequencing TCRalpha and TCRbeta repertoires over time. The cohort was made up of two young adult volunteers, one female and one male, who were previously healthy.

Ficoll-Paque density gradient centrifugation was the method used to isolate PBMCs. Compared with germline, V lacks 8 bases and J lacks 4 bases; bases without a gene match: 17. The CDR3 runs 16 amino acids, cysteine and phenylalanine included. The only DNA kept is the CDR3, 48 bases in frame from the first base. CDR1 and CDR2 (SGHVS, FNYEAQ) derive from the germline V gene. The paper as a whole reports these results and caveats: The second-wave clones that peaked on day 37 were not confirmed to be SARS-CoV-2 specific. From day 15 to 85, contracting clones showed balanced CD4/CD8 phenotypes, whereas a second wave of clones that expanded from day 15 to 37 leaned towards CD4+. Some responding clones were detected in pre-infection memory, suggesting pre-existing cross-reactive memory T cells joined the SARS-CoV-2 response. Contracting CD4+ clones appeared mostly in the CM and EM memory subsets, whereas CD8+ clones were enriched in EMRA. Only two mild cases were covered by the study, and larger cohorts that include severe cases with pre-infection samples were considered necessary.

This clonotype has at least ten counts. There is no known antigen for this receptor. No much larger clone is present one base from it, and per-base qualities are unavailable. Sequencing instrument: Illumina NovaSeq 6000. TCRalpha and TCRbeta cDNA libraries were constructed by 5'RACE with constant-segment primers, with sample barcodes and unique molecular identifiers being introduced. RNA was extracted from every sample with Trizol reagent. Library amplification was performed in two PCR steps, and a second sample barcode and Illumina TruSeq adapters were introduced in the second step. Sequencing of the libraries was done on an Illumina NovaSeq, producing 2 x 150 bp paired-end reads. The study's own analysis went as follows. The reads were demultiplexed and collapsed into UMI-guided consensus sequences using migec v1.2.7. Using mixcr v2.1.11, UMI consensuses were aligned to TRA and TRB V and J templates and then assembled into clonotypes. Clonotypes were classified as expanded or contracted when called significant by both edgeR and NoisET, with noise models trained on biological replicates. For edgeR calls, a false discovery rate-adjusted p below 0.01 and a log2 fold-change threshold of 1 were applied. As an exploratory analysis of dynamics, PCA with hierarchical clustering was applied to max-normalized trajectories of the 1000 most abundant clonotypes. The CD4 or CD8 phenotype of responding clones was assigned using the separately sequenced CD4+ and CD8+ repertoires. Clones were called with MiXCR by TCRdb after fastp trimmed the public reads at Q25, and only in-frame beta chains were retained. Every entry covers one CDR3 protein and lists the most common genes and DNA from its rows. The V and J calls shown here were made by TCRdb, not taken from the authors' results. This sample is represented by approximately 290,000 distinct CDR3 sequences; 19% of them were singletons. The biggest ten clones account for over 20% of the sample.

The sequence joins TRBV7-6 to TRBJ2-7, with 7 bases in between that match TRBD1. The sequencing sample was made of PBMCs or a T cell subset sorted from them (not recorded which). The source is a man aged 18-30 years who had mild COVID-19 (a few samples of this study predate the infection). The sample titles of this study are shuffled in the database, so cell type and time point are left out; the donor was told from shared clones. The CDR3 amino acid sequence is: CASALETGPYSYEQYF. Here is the DNA: TGTGCCAGCGCCCTGGAGACAGGGCCTTACTCTTACGAGCAGTACTTC.